The sequence of this T cell receptor (beta chain) was determined in a study of pediatric ulcerative colitis. This was a survey-level run. The data were produced by immunoSEQ multiplex PCR, yet TCRdb's version contains in-frame clones alone and is incomplete. The sample has 55,000 to 65,000 clones, around 80% seen once. On this clone itself: The antigen is not known.

The study, taken as a whole, reports: Compared with controls, ulcerative colitis showed greater blood-rectum clone sharing.

Germline V gene sequence: CDR1 SGHTA, CDR2 FQGTGA. The CDR3 covers 15 residues. V lost 6 bases and J 2 bases, leaving 17 bases between the germline ends. The genes are TRBV7-3 and TRBJ2-7; D possibly corresponds to TRBD2 (6 bases). This clonotype was sampled from a boy younger than 18 with moderate ulcerative colitis. Sequenced sample: blood. As DNA, the CDR3 is TGTGCCAGCAGTTCGAGGCGGGACCTTGCCTACGAGCAGTACTTC. Protein: CASSSRRDLAYEQYF.